These 19 T cell receptor beta chains came from one sample sequenced in a study of STAT3 mutations in large granular lymphocyte leukemia (dated by TCRdb to between 2017 and 2020). Library preparation used the immunoSEQ multiplex PCR assay. TCRdb took over this immuneACCESS table, retaining in-frame rearrangements with V and J assigned. Such tables are incomplete; in checked studies, under half of the missing clones stem from an unresolved V gene, and the remainder is unexplained. Present in this sample are about 2,000 clones, roughly two thirds of which were seen just once. Together, the top ten hold roughly 56% of the sample. Overall results and qualifications from the work: At least one immunodominant TCRbeta clonotype was identified in every T-LGLL patient, and multiple immunodominant subclonotypes were identified in about half of the T-LGLL patients.

Their cognate antigens are unknown. The material sequenced was peripheral blood mononuclear cells. The origin of the receptors is a man in his fifties or sixties with T-cell large granular lymphocyte leukemia. Some clones in this sample may be carry-over from other donors' samples. The age is the age at diagnosis.

This clone was seen a few times. V gene TRBV5-1 combines with J gene TRBJ1-1; unclear D gene. CDR1 is SGHRS, CDR2 YFSETQ, per germline. V gave up 1 base and J gave up 3 bases, with 10 bases separating them. This CDR3 is built from 14 residues. CDR3 loop: CASSLKGFDTEAFF. CDR3 nucleotides: TGCGCCAGCAGCTTGAAGGGTTTTGACACTGAAGCTTTCTTT.

The chain is built from TRBV5-5 and TRBJ2-7; perhaps TRBD1 as D (5 bases). The CDR3 runs to 15 residues. V lost 0 bases and J 2 bases, leaving 12 bases between the germline ends. Germline CDR1 is SGHKS and CDR2 is YYEKEE (reference sequence). The CDR3 DNA sequence: TGTGCCAGCAGCTTGGCCCCGACAGTGGCCTACGAGCAGTACTTC. The encoded protein is CASSLAPTVAYEQYF.

The chain couples TRBV7-9 to TRBJ2-3, with D unresolved. From germline, CDR1 is SEHNR and CDR2 FQNEAQ (reference sequence). V was cut by 5 bases and J by 4 bases, with 13 bases left in between. The CDR3 length is 14 residues. CDR3 nucleotides: TGTGCCAGCAGCGTTGACTCGGTCCCAGATACGCAGTATTTT. Protein sequence: CASSVDSVPDTQYF.

This clone was counted a few times. CDR3 protein: CASSLGRPGTQYF. CDR3 bases: TGTGCCAGCAGCTTGGGGCGCCCGGGGACGCAGTATTTT. The chain has TRBV5-8 and TRBJ2-3; D possibly corresponds to TRBD2 (5 bases). V was cut by 0 bases and J by 9 bases, with 11 bases left in between. Germline lookup yields CDR1 SGHTS and CDR2 YDEGEE. This CDR3 has 13 residues. The whole variable domain, remainder taken from reference TRBV5-8 and TRBJ2-3, is EAGVTQSPTHLIKTRGQQATLRCSPISGHTSVYWYQQALGLGLQFLLWYDEGEERNRGNFPPRFSGRQFPNYSSELNVNALELEDSALYLCASSLGRPGTQYFGPGTRLTVL.

The V and J genes are TRBV7-9 and TRBJ2-5; 9 nucleotides agree with TRBD1. Germline CDR1 and CDR2: SEHNR and FQNEAQ (reference sequence). The ends lost 0 bases at V and 1 base at J; junction bases unmatched: 3. The CDR3 is 16 residues long. DNA of the CDR3: TGTGCCAGCAGCTTAGCGGGGGGACAGGGCCAAGAGACCCAGTACTTC. It yields the protein CASSLAGGQGQETQYF.

CDR3 sequence: CASSIGQSYEQYF. CDR3 sequence (DNA): TGCGCCAGCAGCATAGGACAGTCCTACGAGCAGTACTTC. This chain joins TRBV5-1 and TRBJ2-7; D might be TRBD1 (6 bases). The germline CDR1 and CDR2 sequences are SGHRS and YFSETQ. There are 13 residues in the CDR3. V lost 4 bases and J 1 base, leaving 9 bases between the germline ends.

This clone has only a few counts. The gene calls are TRBV7-7 and TRBJ2-1, with 9 nucleotides matching TRBD1. The J segment lost 3 bases and the V segment lost 0 bases, leaving 0 bases of the junction unmatched. The germline CDR1 and CDR2 sequences are SSHAT and FNYEAQ (reference sequence). The CDR3 is made up of 15 amino acids. The CDR3 nucleotides are TGTGCCAGCAGCTTAGCGACAGGGGGCTACAATGAGCAGTTCTTC. Translation: CASSLATGGYNEQFF. Full variable domain (rest looked up from reference TRBV7-7 and TRBJ2-1): GAGVSQSPRYKVTKRGQDVTLRCDPISSHATLYWYQQALGQGPEFLTYFNYEAQPDKSGLPSDRFSAERPEGSISTLTIQRTEQRDSAMYRCASSLATGGYNEQFFGPGTRLTVL.

The J gene is TRBJ2-7, the V gene TRBV4-3, with TRBD1 matching 8 bases. V was pared by 0 bases and J by 10 bases, with 11 bases of the junction left unmatched. There are 15 residues in the CDR3. Germline assignment: CDR1 LGHNA and CDR2 YSLEER. The CDR3 region is CASSQDRAGGSEQYF. CDR3 DNA sequence: TGCGCCAGCAGCCAAGATAGGGCAGGGGGCTCGGAACAGTACTTC.

This clone appeared a few times. The chain carries TRBV4-1 and TRBJ1-1; 8 bases are a match to TRBD1. Germline V gene sequence: CDR1 MGHRA, CDR2 YSYEKL. The CDR3 is made up of 17 amino acids. With V trimmed by 4 bases and J by 1 base, 11 bases remained unmatched. Here the CDR3 reads CASSRVGGTGTNTEAFF. The DNA for the CDR3 is TGCGCCAGCAGCCGGGTCGGGGGGACAGGAACGAACACTGAAGCTTTCTTT.

The genes are TRBV27 and TRBJ2-7, with D tentatively TRBD2 (5 bases). CDR3 length: 14 residues. Trimming shortened V by 0 bases and J by 7 bases, and 13 bases separated the two germline ends. CDR1 MNHEY and CDR2 SMNVEV come from the germline V gene (reference sequence). The CDR3 DNA follows: TGTGCCAGCAGTTTATCCCGCCAATCGGGGGAGCAGTACTTC. This translates into CASSLSRQSGEQYF.

This sequence joins TRBV5-1 and TRBJ1-2, with a weak D call TRBD1 (6 bases). V was pared by 0 bases and J by 4 bases, with 13 bases between. Germline V CDR1 and CDR2: SGHRS, YFSETQ. The CDR3 is 15 residues long. The CDR3 DNA follows: TGCGCCAGCAGCTTGGACGGGGGCTTCGGCTATGGCTACACCTTC. This codes for CASSLDGGFGYGYTF.

In this sample, this clone turned up once. V and J are TRBV7-9 and TRBJ1-6; D uncertain. Germline CDR1 and CDR2: SEHNR and FQNEAQ (reference sequence). V was clipped by 4 bases and J by 7 bases, with 14 bases between them. This CDR3 contains 15 residues. As DNA, the CDR3 is TGTGCCAGCAGCTCCCGCTCTACCGGGAATTCACCCCTCCACTTT. This gives the protein CASSSRSTGNSPLHF. The full variable domain, its missing parts supplied by reference TRBV7-9 and TRBJ1-6, is DTGVSQNPRHKITKRGQNVTFRCDPISEHNRLYWYRQTLGQGPEFLTYFQNEAQLEKSRLLSDRFSAERPKGSFSTLEIQRTEQGDSAMYLCASSSRSTGNSPLHFGNGTRLTVT.

This clone was detected once. This chain uses TRBV27 with TRBJ2-5; D call uncertain. In germline, CDR1 is MNHEY, CDR2 SMNVEV (reference sequence). V lost 7 bases and J 5 bases, leaving 8 bases between the germline ends. This CDR3 has 11 residues. The CDR3 DNA reads as TGTGCCAGCATCATGCGGGAGACCCAGTACTTC. Its translation: CASIMRETQYF.

This chain links TRBV25-1 with TRBJ2-7; D may match TRBD1 or TRBD2 (5 bases each). The germline gives CDR1 MGHDK, CDR2 SYGVNS. V lost 0 bases and J lost 6, with 12 bases in between. CDR3 length: 14 amino acids. The CDR3 here is CASSEYGASGEQYF. In nucleotides, the CDR3 is TGTGCCAGCAGTGAATACGGGGCCTCGGGCGAGCAGTACTTC.

J is TRBJ1-2 and V is TRBV6-6, with D tentatively TRBD1 (5 bases). Trimming cost V 5 bases and J 6 bases, with 7 bases left between them. The CDR3 has 11 residues. Per the germline V gene, CDR1 is MNHNY and CDR2 is SVGAGI (reference sequence). This CDR3 is CASSQGDGYTF. As DNA, the CDR3 is TGTGCCAGCAGTCAGGGTGATGGCTACACCTTC.

The chain uses TRBV27 and TRBJ2-7, with a weak D call TRBD1 (5 bases). There are 13 residues in the CDR3. Germline V gene data show CDR1 as MNHEY and CDR2 as SMNVEV (reference sequence). With 4 bases removed from V and 7 bases from J, the gap between germline ends came to 14 bases. Here the CDR3 DNA reads TGTGCCAGCAGTTATACTACAGGATTGGAGCAGTACTTC. It yields the protein CASSYTTGLEQYF.

This rearrangement joins TRBV5-1 to TRBJ2-3, with TRBD2 matching 8 bases. The CDR3 length is 15 residues. CDR1 is SGHRS and CDR2 is YFSETQ in the germline V gene. V lost 4 bases to trimming and J lost 0 bases; unmatched junction nucleotides: 4. The CDR3 protein is CASSITSGSTDTQYF. CDR3 DNA sequence: TGCGCCAGCAGCATAACTAGCGGAAGCACAGATACGCAGTATTTT. Complete variable domain (other parts from reference TRBV5-1 and TRBJ2-3): KAGVTQTPRYLIKTRGQQVTLSCSPISGHRSVSWYQQTPGQGLQFLFEYFSETQRNKGNFPGRFSGRQFSNSRSEMNVSTLELGDSALYLCASSITSGSTDTQYFGPGTRLTVL.

By share, this clone counts as medium-sized (0.01 to 0.1%). The junction and the germline gene differ at one end; a read error may be behind it. The rearrangement joins TRBV5-3 to TRBJ1-2; D perhaps matches TRBD1 (6 bases). TRBV5-3 is filed as an ORF, its function uncertain. The CDR3 totals 14 residues. The CDR3: CASSLGGLRVGYTF. The CDR3, as DNA: TGTGCCAGCAGCTTGGGGGGCCTGAGGGTCGGCTACACCTTC.

V and J are TRBV5-6 and TRBJ1-2; D possibly corresponds to TRBD1 (6 bases). V dropped 4 bases and J dropped 9 bases, with 22 bases sitting between them. CDR1 and CDR2 from the germline V gene are SGHDT and YYEEEE. This CDR3 has 15 amino acids. The CDR3 spells CASSPLEEGGKSYTF. In DNA, the CDR3 is TGTGCCAGCAGCCCCTTGGAGGAGGGGGGAAAAAGCTACACCTTC.